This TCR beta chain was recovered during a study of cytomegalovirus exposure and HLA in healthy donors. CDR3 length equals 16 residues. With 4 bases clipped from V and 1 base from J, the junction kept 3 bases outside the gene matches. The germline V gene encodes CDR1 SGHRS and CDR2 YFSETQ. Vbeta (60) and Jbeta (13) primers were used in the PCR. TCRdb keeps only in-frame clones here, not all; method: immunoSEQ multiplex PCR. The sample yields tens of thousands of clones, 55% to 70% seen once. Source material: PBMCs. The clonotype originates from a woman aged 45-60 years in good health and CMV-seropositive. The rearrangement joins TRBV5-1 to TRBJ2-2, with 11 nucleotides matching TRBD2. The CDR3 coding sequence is TGCGCCAGCAGCCGGCTAGCGGGGGGGAACACCGGGGAGCTGTTTTTT. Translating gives CASSRLAGGNTGELFF.